This passage covers 6 T cell receptor beta chains from one sample sequenced in a study of siplizumab effects on memory and regulatory T cells. Profiled with immunoSEQ multiplex PCR; TCRdb holds only in-frame clones, not every one. The repertoire holds some 100,000 clones, with around 92% as singletons. Sequencing used Tregs sorted from blood. The receptors derive from a human donor in good health.

This chain joins TRBV2 and TRBJ2-6; 10 bases align to TRBD1. CDR1 is SNHLY, CDR2 FYNNEI, per germline. V lost 3 bases, J lost 3 bases, and 5 bases stayed unmatched. The CDR3 totals 17 residues. As DNA, the CDR3 is TGTGCCAGCAGTGATGACAGGGGGCTATTTGGGGCCAACGTCCTGACTTTC. Translating it yields CASSDDRGLFGANVLTF.

The chain has TRBV5-1 and TRBJ1-1, with 8 bases lining up with TRBD1. Germline V gives CDR1 SGHRS, CDR2 YFSETQ. With 4 bases clipped from V and 0 bases from J, the junction kept 5 bases outside the gene matches. The CDR3 runs 15 residues. CDR3 nucleotide sequence: TGCGCCAGCAGCCCCCTGACAGGGGTGAACACTGAAGCTTTCTTT. Translating it yields CASSPLTGVNTEAFF.

This chain joins TRBV10-3 and TRBJ2-2, with 9 nucleotides matching TRBD1. This CDR3 has 16 residues. V shed 5 bases, J shed 5 bases, and the junction held 9 bases outside the gene matches. Germline CDR1 and CDR2: ENHRY and SYGVKD. The chain's CDR3 is CAISLPGTGTTGELFF. CDR3 nucleotides: TGTGCCATCAGTCTACCGGGGACAGGGACGACCGGGGAGCTGTTTTTT.

This chain joins TRBV11-2 and TRBJ2-3; no definite D call. The V gene's germline CDR1 is SGHAT and CDR2 FQNNGV. The CDR3 has 11 residues. The V end lost 10 bases, the J end lost 6 bases, and 11 bases lay between the germline ends. Here the CDR3 reads CATSAWDTQYF. The CDR3 DNA sequence: TGTGCCACATCGGCCTGGGATACGCAGTATTTT.

The chain is built from TRBV5-1 and TRBJ2-2; possible D gene TRBD1, 5 bases. With 5 bases removed from V and 4 bases from J, the gap between germline ends came to 9 bases. Germline CDR1 and CDR2: SGHRS and YFSETQ. The CDR3 loop spans 13 amino acids. CDR3 in DNA: TGCGCCAGCAGGGAAGGGGCCACCGGGGAGCTGTTTTTT. Protein sequence: CASREGATGELFF.

The chain carries TRBV4-2 and TRBJ2-5; 11 bases match TRBD2. The germline CDR1 and CDR2 sequences are LGHNA and YNFKEQ. This CDR3 has 15 amino acids. With 5 bases clipped from V and 5 bases from J, the junction kept 7 bases outside the gene matches. Here the CDR3 DNA reads TGTGCCAGCAGCAAGACTAGCGGGGTCGATGAGACCCAGTACTTC. Translation gives CASSKTSGVDETQYF.